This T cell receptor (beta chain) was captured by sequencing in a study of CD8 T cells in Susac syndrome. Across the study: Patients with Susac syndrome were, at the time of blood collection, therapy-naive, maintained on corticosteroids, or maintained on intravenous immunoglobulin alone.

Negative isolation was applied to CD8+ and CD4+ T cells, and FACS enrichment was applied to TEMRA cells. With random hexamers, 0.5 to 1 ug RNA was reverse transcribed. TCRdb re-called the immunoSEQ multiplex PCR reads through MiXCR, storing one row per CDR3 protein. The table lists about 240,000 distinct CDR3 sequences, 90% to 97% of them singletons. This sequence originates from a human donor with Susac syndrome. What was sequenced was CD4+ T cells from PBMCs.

CDR3 coding DNA: TGTGCCAGCAGCTCGGTAGCGGGAGGAGGGAGGCCCAAAAACATTCAGTACTTC. Its translation is CASSSVAGGGRPKNIQYF. V gene TRBV7-9 combines with J gene TRBJ2-4; the match to TRBD2 covers 10 bases. V gave up 4 bases and J gave up 2 bases; unmatched junction bases: 11. Germline values: CDR1 SEHNR, CDR2 FQNEAQ (reference sequence). The CDR3 is 18 amino acids.